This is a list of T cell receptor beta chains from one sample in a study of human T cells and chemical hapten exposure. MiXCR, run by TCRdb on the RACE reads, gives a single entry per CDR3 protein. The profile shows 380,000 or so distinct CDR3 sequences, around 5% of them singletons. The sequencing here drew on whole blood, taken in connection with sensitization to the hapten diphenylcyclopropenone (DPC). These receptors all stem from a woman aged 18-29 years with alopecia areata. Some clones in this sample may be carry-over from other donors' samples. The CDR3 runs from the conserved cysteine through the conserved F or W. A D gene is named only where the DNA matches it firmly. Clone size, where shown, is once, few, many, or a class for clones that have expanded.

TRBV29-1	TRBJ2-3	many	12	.	CSVATLADTQYF	TGCAGCGTTGCCACATTAGCAGATACGCAGTATTTT
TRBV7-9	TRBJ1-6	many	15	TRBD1	CASSGFGTGNSPLHF	TGTGCCAGCAGCGGATTTGGGACAGGCAATTCACCCCTCCACTTT
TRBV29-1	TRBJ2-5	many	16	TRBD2	CSVDPPGGALGETQYF	TGCAGCGTTGACCCTCCGGGGGGGGCTCTTGGGGAGACCCAGTACTTC
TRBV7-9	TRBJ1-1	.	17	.	CASSSLIPRHMNTEAFF	TGTGCCAGCAGCTCACTTATTCCCAGACACATGAACACTGAAGCTTTCTTT
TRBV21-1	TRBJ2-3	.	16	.	CASSPRVRQGTDTQYF	TGTGCCAGCAGCCCCCGAGTGAGACAGGGCACAGATACGCAGTATTTT
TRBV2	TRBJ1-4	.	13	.	CASSEAWGEKLFF	TGTGCCAGCAGTGAAGCATGGGGTGAAAAACTGTTTTTT
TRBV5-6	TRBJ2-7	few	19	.	CASSLRMSGGTLTPREQYF	TGTGCCAGCAGCCTTCGCATGTCTGGGGGAACTCTCACCCCTCGCGAGCAGTACTTC
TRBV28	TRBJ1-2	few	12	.	CASRSMGAGYTF	TGTGCCAGCAGGTCAATGGGGGCGGGCTACACCTTC
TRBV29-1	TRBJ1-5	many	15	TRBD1	CSVVSGTGRNQPQHF	TGCAGCGTTGTATCGGGGACAGGGAGAAATCAGCCCCAGCATTTT
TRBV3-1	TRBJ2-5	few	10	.	CASGSETQYF	TGTGCCAGCGGATCCGAGACCCAGTACTTC
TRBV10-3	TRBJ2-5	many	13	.	CAIRASLGETQYF	TGTGCCATCCGGGCAAGCCTTGGCGAGACCCAGTACTTC
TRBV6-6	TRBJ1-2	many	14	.	CASSVPATNYGYTF	TGTGCCAGCAGTGTCCCCGCAACTAACTATGGCTACACCTTC
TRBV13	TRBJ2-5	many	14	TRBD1	CASSPRTGAETQYF	TGTGCCAGCAGCCCTAGGACAGGGGCAGAGACCCAGTACTTC
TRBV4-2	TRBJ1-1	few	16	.	CASSQMGGRGGTEAFF	TGTGCCAGCAGCCAAATGGGAGGCAGGGGTGGTACTGAAGCTTTCTTT
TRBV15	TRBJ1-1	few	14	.	CATSRDILNTEAFF	TGTGCCACCAGCAGGGACATCCTGAACACTGAAGCTTTCTTT
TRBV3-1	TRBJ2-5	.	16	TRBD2	CASSQDLAGGQETQYF	TGTGCCAGCAGCCAAGATCTAGCGGGGGGCCAAGAGACCCAGTACTTC
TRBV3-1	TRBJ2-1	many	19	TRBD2	CASSQGLAGGPVAYNEQFF	TGTGCCAGCAGCCAAGGACTAGCGGGGGGGCCGGTGGCCTACAATGAGCAGTTCTTC
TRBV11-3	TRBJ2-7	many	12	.	CASSVTGNEQYF	TGTGCCAGCAGCGTGACAGGAAACGAGCAGTACTTC
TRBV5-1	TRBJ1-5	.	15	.	CASSLQGYGNQPQHF	TGCGCCAGCAGCCTGCAGGGGTATGGCAATCAGCCCCAGCATTTT
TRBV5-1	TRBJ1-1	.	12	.	CASSFFGEEAFF	TGCGCCAGCAGCTTTTTCGGGGAGGAAGCTTTCTTT
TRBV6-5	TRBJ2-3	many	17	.	CASSYSISGTSTDTQYF	TGTGCCAGCAGTTACTCTATTAGCGGCACTAGCACAGATACGCAGTATTTT
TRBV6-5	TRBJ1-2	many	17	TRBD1	CASLLTPPGQGVSGYTF	TGTGCCAGCCTTCTTACCCCCCCGGGACAGGGGGTGTCTGGCTACACCTTC
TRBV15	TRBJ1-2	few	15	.	CATSRDGPTSYGYTF	TGTGCCACCAGCAGAGATGGGCCCACTTCCTATGGCTACACCTTC
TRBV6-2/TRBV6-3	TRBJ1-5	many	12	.	CASSSVNQPQHF	TGTGCCAGCAGTTCCGTAAATCAGCCCCAGCATTTT
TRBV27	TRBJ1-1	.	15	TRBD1	CASSLGGTGDTEAFF	TGTGCCAGCAGTTTGGGGGGGACAGGGGACACTGAAGCTTTCTTT
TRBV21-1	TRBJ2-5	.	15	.	CASSKDQSSGETQYF	TGTGCCAGCAGCAAAGACCAGTCGTCGGGTGAGACCCAGTACTTC
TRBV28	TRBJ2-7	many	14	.	CASSLPYRGYEQYF	TGTGCCAGCAGTCTCCCGTATAGAGGGTACGAGCAGTACTTC
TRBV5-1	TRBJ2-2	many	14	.	CASSLGVNTGELFF	TGCGCCAGCAGCTTGGGAGTGAACACCGGGGAGCTGTTTTTT
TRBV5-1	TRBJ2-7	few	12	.	CASSTNSYEQYF	TGCGCCAGCAGCACGAACAGCTACGAGCAGTACTTC
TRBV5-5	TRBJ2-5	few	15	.	CASSFGSLGAETQYF	TGTGCCAGCAGCTTTGGTAGCCTGGGGGCAGAGACCCAGTACTTC
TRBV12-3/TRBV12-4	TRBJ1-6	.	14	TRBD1	CASSSRTGNSPLHF	TGTGCCAGCAGTTCCCGGACAGGGAATTCACCCCTCCACTTT
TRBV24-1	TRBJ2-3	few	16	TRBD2	CATSDPRERGGDTQYF	TGTGCCACCAGTGACCCTCGCGAGCGGGGGGGAGATACGCAGTATTTT
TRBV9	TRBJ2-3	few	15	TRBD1	CASVRTGNSADTQYF	TGTGCCAGTGTTCGGACAGGGAATTCGGCAGATACGCAGTATTTT
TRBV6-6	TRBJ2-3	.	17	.	CASSYAASGRGTDTQYF	TGTGCCAGCAGTTACGCCGCGAGCGGTCGTGGGACAGATACGCAGTATTTT
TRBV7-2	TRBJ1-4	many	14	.	CASSLAHLNEKLFF	TGTGCCAGCAGCTTAGCACACCTTAATGAAAAACTGTTTTTT
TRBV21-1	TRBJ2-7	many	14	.	CASSLASLREEQYF	TGTGCCAGCAGCCTCGCGAGCCTAAGGGAGGAGCAGTACTTC
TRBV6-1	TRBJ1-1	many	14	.	CASSETPANTEAFF	TGTGCCAGCAGTGAAACCCCAGCTAACACTGAAGCTTTCTTT
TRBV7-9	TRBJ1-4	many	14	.	CASSSGIIDEKLFF	TGTGCCAGCAGCTCAGGGATAATCGATGAAAAACTGTTTTTT
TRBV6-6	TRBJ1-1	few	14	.	CASTGIRRNTEAFF	TGTGCCAGCACGGGGATTCGTAGGAACACTGAAGCTTTCTTT
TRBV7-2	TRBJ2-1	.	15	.	CASSRGTNSYNEQFF	TGTGCCAGCAGCCGCGGGACAAACTCCTACAATGAGCAGTTCTTC
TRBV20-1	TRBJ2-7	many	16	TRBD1	CSARARGQISSYEQYF	TGCAGTGCTAGAGCTCGGGGACAGATAAGCTCCTACGAGCAGTACTTC
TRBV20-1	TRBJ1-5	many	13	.	CSARVTSQGPQHF	TGCAGTGCTAGAGTTACCTCCCAGGGGCCCCAGCATTTT
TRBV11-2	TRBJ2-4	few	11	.	CASSFKNIQYF	TGTGCCAGCAGCTTCAAAAACATTCAGTACTTC
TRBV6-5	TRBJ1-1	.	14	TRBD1	CASRRTGMNTEAFF	TGTGCCAGCAGGCGGACAGGGATGAACACTGAAGCTTTCTTT
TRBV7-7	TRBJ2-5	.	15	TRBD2	CASSLLGLAQETQYF	TGTGCTAGCAGCTTGTTGGGACTAGCACAAGAGACCCAGTACTTC